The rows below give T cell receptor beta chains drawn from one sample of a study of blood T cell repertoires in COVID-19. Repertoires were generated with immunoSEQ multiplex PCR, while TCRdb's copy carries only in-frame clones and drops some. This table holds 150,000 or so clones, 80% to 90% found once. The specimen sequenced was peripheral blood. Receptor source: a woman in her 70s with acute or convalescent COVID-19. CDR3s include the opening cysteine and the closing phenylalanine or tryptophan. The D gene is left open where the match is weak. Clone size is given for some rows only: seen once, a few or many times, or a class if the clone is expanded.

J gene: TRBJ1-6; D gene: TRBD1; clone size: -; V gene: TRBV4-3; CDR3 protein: CASSQDPTGGYSPLHF; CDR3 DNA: TGCGCCAGCAGCCAAGATCCGACAGGGGGCTATTCACCCCTCCACTTT
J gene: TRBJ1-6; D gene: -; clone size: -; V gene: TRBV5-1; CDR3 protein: CASRTGSSYNSPLHF; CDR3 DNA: TGCGCCAGCAGGACAGGCAGCTCCTATAATTCACCCCTCCACTTT
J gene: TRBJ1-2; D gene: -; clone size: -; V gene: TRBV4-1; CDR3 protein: CASSQDLPGPRYTF; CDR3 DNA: TGCGCCAGCAGCCAAGATCTCCCAGGGCCCCGCTACACCTTC
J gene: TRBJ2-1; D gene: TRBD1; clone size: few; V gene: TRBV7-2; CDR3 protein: CASSQDRGAYNEQFF; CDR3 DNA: TGTGCCAGCAGCCAGGACAGGGGTGCCTACAATGAGCAGTTCTTC
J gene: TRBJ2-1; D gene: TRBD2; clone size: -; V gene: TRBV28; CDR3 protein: CASSLSGLAGHNEQFF; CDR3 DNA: TGTGCCAGCAGTTTAAGTGGGCTAGCGGGCCACAATGAGCAGTTCTTC
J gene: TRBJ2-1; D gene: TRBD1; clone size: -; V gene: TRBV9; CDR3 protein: CASSVNDRVPFF; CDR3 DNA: TGTGCCAGCAGCGTTAATGACAGGGTACCGTTCTTC
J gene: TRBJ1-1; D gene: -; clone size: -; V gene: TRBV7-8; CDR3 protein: CASSLVGLGEAFF; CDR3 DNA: TGTGCCAGCAGCTTAGTGGGCTTAGGTGAAGCTTTCTTT
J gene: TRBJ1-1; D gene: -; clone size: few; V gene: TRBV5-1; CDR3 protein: CASSSTGTKAFF; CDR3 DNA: TGCGCCAGCAGCTCTACAGGAACTAAAGCTTTCTTT
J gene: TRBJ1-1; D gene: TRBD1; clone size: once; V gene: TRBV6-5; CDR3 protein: CASSRQGGIGTEAFF; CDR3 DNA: TGTGCCAGCAGTAGACAGGGGGGTATCGGCACTGAAGCTTTCTTT
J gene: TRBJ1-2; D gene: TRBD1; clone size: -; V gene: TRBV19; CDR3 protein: CASSTTRQGTPYGYTF; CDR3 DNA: TGTGCCAGTAGTACGACCCGACAGGGGACACCGTATGGCTACACCTTC
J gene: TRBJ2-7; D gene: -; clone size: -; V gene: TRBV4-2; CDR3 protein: CASSQDGAGGGLEQYF; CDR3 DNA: TGTGCCAGCAGCCAAGATGGAGCGGGTGGGGGTCTGGAGCAGTACTTC
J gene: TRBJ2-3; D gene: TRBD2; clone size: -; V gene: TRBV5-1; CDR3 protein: CASSLGILASTDTQYF; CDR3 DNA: TGCGCCAGCAGCTTGGGGATACTAGCGAGCACAGATACGCAGTATTTT
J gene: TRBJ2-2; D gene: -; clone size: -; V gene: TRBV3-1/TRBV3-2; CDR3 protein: CASSQDSPGAIKDTGELFF; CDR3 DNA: TGTGCCAGCAGCCAAGATAGCCCAGGGGCTATCAAGGACACCGGGGAGCTGTTTTTT
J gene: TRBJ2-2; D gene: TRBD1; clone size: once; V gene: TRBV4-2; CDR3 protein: CASSRGQAANTGELFF; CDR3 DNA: TGTGCCAGCAGCCGGGGACAGGCGGCCAACACCGGGGAGCTGTTTTTT
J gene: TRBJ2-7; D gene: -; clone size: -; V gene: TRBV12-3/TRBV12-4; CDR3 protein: CASSLGSVNEQYF; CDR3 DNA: TGTGCCAGCAGTTTAGGGTCAGTGAACGAGCAGTACTTC
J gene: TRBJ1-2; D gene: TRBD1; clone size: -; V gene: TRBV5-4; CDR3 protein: CASSSTGTGDGYTF; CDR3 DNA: TGTGCCAGCAGCTCTACCGGGACAGGGGACGGCTACACCTTC
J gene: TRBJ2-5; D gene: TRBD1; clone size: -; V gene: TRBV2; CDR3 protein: CASRTGTGYMETQYF; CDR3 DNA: TGTGCCAGCAGGACCGGGACAGGGTATATGGAGACCCAGTACTTC
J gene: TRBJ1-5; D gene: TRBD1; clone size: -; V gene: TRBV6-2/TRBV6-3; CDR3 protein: CASSSQDRVMSNQPQHF; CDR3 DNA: TGTGCCAGCAGTTCTCAGGACAGGGTGATGAGCAATCAGCCCCAGCATTTT
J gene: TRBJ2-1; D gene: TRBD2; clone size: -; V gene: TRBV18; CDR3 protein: CASLSVAGGKSSYNEQFF; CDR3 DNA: TGTGCCAGCTTATCGGTAGCGGGAGGGAAGAGCTCCTACAATGAGCAGTTCTTC
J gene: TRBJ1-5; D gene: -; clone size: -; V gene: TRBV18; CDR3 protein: CASSPDSNQPQHF; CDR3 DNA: TGTGCCAGCTCACCGGACAGTAATCAGCCCCAGCATTTT
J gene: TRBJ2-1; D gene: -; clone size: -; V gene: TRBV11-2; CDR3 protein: CASRSQERWNEQFF; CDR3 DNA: TGTGCCAGCAGGTCTCAGGAGCGGTGGAATGAGCAGTTCTTC
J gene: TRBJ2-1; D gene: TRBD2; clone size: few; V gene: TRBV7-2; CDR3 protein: CASSPLIAGGRNEQFF; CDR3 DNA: TGTGCCAGCAGCCCACTTATAGCGGGAGGGCGCAATGAGCAGTTCTTC
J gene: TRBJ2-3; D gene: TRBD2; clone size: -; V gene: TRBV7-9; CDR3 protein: CASSSRTSGITDTQYF; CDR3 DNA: TGTGCCAGCAGCTCCAGGACTAGCGGAATCACAGATACGCAGTATTTT
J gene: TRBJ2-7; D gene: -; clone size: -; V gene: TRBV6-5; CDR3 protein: CASSYLGAPYEQYF; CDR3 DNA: TGTGCCAGCAGTTACCTTGGGGCGCCATACGAGCAGTACTTC
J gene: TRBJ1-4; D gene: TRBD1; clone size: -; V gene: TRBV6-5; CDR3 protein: CASRGQGLEKLFF; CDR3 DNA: TGTGCCAGCAGAGGACAGGGGCTTGAAAAACTGTTTTTT
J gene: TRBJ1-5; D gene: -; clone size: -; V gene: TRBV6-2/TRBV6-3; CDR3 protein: CASSYSRSRVSNQPQHF; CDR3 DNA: TGTGCCAGCAGTTACTCGAGAAGCAGGGTTAGCAATCAGCCCCAGCATTTT
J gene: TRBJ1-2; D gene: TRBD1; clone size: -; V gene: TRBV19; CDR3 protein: CASSPQGARAYGYTF; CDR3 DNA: TGTGCCAGTAGTCCCCAGGGGGCGCGGGCATATGGCTACACCTTC
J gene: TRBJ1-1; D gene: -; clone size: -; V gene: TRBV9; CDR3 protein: CASSEDSFSTEAFF; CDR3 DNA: TGTGCCAGCAGCGAGGACAGTTTTAGCACTGAAGCTTTCTTT
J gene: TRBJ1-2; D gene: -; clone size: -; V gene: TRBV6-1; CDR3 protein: CASSEAADYGYTF; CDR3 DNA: TGTGCCAGCAGTGAAGCGGCAGACTATGGCTACACCTTC
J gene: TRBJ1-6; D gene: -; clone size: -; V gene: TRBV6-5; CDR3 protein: CASRGSSYNSPLHF; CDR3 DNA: TGTGCCAGCAGGGGGAGCTCCTATAATTCACCCCTCCACTTT
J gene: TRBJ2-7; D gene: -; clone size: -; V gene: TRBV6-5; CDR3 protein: CASSYEAGVYVEQYF; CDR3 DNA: TGTGCCAGCAGTTACGAGGCAGGGGTCTACGTGGAGCAGTACTTC
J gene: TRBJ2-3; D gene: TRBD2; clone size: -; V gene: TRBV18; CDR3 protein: CASSSIAGNTDTQYF; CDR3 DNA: TGTGCCAGCTCAAGTATAGCGGGGAACACAGATACGCAGTATTTT
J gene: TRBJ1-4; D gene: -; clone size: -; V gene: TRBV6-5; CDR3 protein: CASTGGLKEKLFF; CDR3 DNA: TGTGCCAGCACCGGGGGATTGAAAGAAAAACTGTTTTTT
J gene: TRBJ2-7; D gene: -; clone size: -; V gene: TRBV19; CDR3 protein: CASSIESTSYEQYF; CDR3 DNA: TGTGCCAGTAGTATCGAAAGCACTAGCTACGAGCAGTACTTC